This T cell receptor (beta chain) was sequenced in a study of T cell responses to AZD1222 COVID-19 vaccine. General observations from the study: At study baseline, merely six AZD1222 recipients were seropositive.

J was trimmed by 4 bases and V by 0 bases; bases with no gene match: 2. The CDR3 is 14 residues long. Germline V CDR1 and CDR2: SGDLS, YYNGEE. Regarding this clone: Its specificity is unknown. This CDR3 is also generated by other DNA sequences in the sample.

Produced via immunoSEQ multiplex PCR; TCRdb's table is partial and in-frame only. Of approximately 74,000 clones detected, around four fifths appear once; the ten largest clones hold approximately 2.8%. The specimen comprised peripheral blood, sampled on day 0 of AZD1222 vaccination. The gene calls are TRBV9 and TRBJ2-5, with 8 bases aligning to TRBD2. This clonotype originated in an adult in good health. CDR3 protein: CASSVAGGPETQYF. The CDR3, as DNA: TGTGCCAGCAGCGTAGCGGGGGGGCCAGAGACCCAGTACTTC. Full variable domain (missing parts from reference TRBV9 and TRBJ2-5): DSGVTQTPKHLITATGQRVTLRCSPRSGDLSVYWYQQSLDQGLQFLIQYYNGEERAKGNILERFSAQQFPDLHSELNLSSLELGDSALYFCASSVAGGPETQYFGPGTRLLVL.